The rows below give T cell receptor beta chains drawn from one sample of a study of spatial heterogeneity in lung cancer. Using its own MiXCR run on the 5' RACE reads, TCRdb lists one record per CDR3 protein. The table has about 43,000 distinct CDR3 sequences, 20% to 25% seen once; the top ten hold approximately 6.8%. The input for sequencing was PBMCs, taken at follow-up. The receptors were gathered from a female donor with early-stage non-small cell lung cancer. The CDR3 runs from the conserved cysteine through the conserved F or W. The D gene is left open where the match is weak. The size field is filled for only some rows; it gives once, few, many or a size class.

v_call	d_call	j_call	clone_size	cdr3_nt	cdr3_aa
TRBV2	TRBD1	TRBJ1-2	few	TGTGCCAGCAGGGACAGGGGGCTGGGCTACACCTTC	CASRDRGLGYTF
TRBV30	-	TRBJ1-1	many	TGTGCCTGGACCCCGGCGGGACTTAACACTGAAGCTTTCTTT	CAWTPAGLNTEAFF
TRBV6-2/TRBV6-3	TRBD2	TRBJ2-5	-	TGTGCCAGCAGACGGGACTATTCGAAGACCCAGTACTTC	CASRRDYSKTQYF
TRBV9	-	TRBJ1-4	-	TGTGCCAGCAGCGTAGACGCTGGGAAACTGTTTTTT	CASSVDAGKLFF
TRBV12-3/TRBV12-4	-	TRBJ2-1	few	TGTGCCAGCAATCCCGGGACGACCTACAATGAGCAGTTCTTC	CASNPGTTYNEQFF
TRBV28	TRBD1	TRBJ1-2	many	TGTGCCAGCAGGCGACAGGGGGCCTACTATGGCTACACCTTC	CASRRQGAYYGYTF
TRBV3-1	TRBD1	TRBJ2-3	few	TGTGCCAGCAGCCAAGATAACAGGGGATATAAAGATACGCAGTATTTT	CASSQDNRGYKDTQYF
TRBV20-1	-	TRBJ1-1	many	TGCAGTGCTCGCAGGGTCACTGAAGCTTTCTTT	CSARRVTEAFF
TRBV5-1	TRBD2	TRBJ2-3	once	TGCGCCAGCAGCTCAGTAACCGATACTAGCGGAGTCACAGATACGCAGTATTTT	CASSSVTDTSGVTDTQYF
TRBV20-1	-	TRBJ1-1	-	TGCAGTGCTATTAATCGACAGATCACCCTGAACACTGAAGCTTTCTTT	CSAINRQITLNTEAFF
TRBV7-3	-	TRBJ2-4	many	TGTGCCAGCAGGGAAACTGGCAGCGGAAACATTCAGTACTTC	CASRETGSGNIQYF
TRBV5-4	TRBD1	TRBJ2-2	-	TGTGCCCGCAACCGGGACAGCCCGAACACCGGGGAGCTGTTTTTT	CARNRDSPNTGELFF
TRBV20-1	-	TRBJ1-4	many	TGCAGTGCCACAACTAATGAAAAACTGTTTTTT	CSATTNEKLFF
TRBV7-9	TRBD1	TRBJ2-7	many	TGTGCCCTTGGCGGGACAGGGGGCTACGAGCAGTACTTC	CALGGTGGYEQYF
TRBV11-2	-	TRBJ2-5	-	TGTGCCAGCAGCTTAGGGGGAGTTGCCGGGACCCAGTACTTC	CASSLGGVAGTQYF
TRBV7-2	TRBD2	TRBJ2-1	-	TGTGCCAGCAGCTTTAGCGGGAGGGCCTTGGGTGAGCAGTTCTTC	CASSFSGRALGEQFF
TRBV3-1	-	TRBJ1-1	-	TGTGCCAGCAGCCGGTCGGACAGGAACACTGAAGCTTTCTTT	CASSRSDRNTEAFF
TRBV3-1	-	TRBJ2-6	-	TGTGCCAGCAGTCCTAATTCTGGGGCCAACGTCCTGACTTTC	CASSPNSGANVLTF
TRBV5-6	TRBD2	TRBJ2-1	few	TGTGCCAGCACGCCACCCACGGGAGGAGGGAGTGAGCAGTTCTTC	CASTPPTGGGSEQFF